The clone carrying this T cell receptor beta chain was picked up one time. The length of the CDR3 is 14 residues. Germline loops: CDR1 SGHTA, CDR2 FQGNSA. V lost 9 bases to trimming and J lost 4 bases; unmatched junction nucleotides: 5. The data originate from a study of blood T cell repertoires in COVID-19. At the level of the study: T cells, B-cell-depleted T cells, or PBMCs provided the cDNA or gDNA that served as material.

Measured with immunoSEQ multiplex PCR; TCRdb has only the in-frame clones, and not every one. The sample contains 65,000 to 90,000 clones, approximately 78% of which appear only once. The rearrangement links TRBV7-2 to TRBJ2-1; 11 positions match TRBD2. The specimen sequenced was peripheral blood. This clonotype was sampled from a man in his fifties or sixties with acute or convalescent COVID-19. CDR3 coding DNA: TGTGCCAGTACTCCTAGCGGGGGGTACAATGAGCAGTTCTTC. This translates into CASTPSGGYNEQFF.